The 4 T cell receptor beta chains presented below share a single source sample, sequenced in a study of long-term antiretroviral therapy in people with HIV. The immunoSEQ assay was v3.0, run at survey level. Generated by immunoSEQ multiplex PCR, the TCRdb table keeps only in-frame clones and is missing some. The table has about 17,000 clones, approximately 82% seen once. The input for sequencing was unsorted PBMCs, taken 0.3 years before starting antiretroviral therapy. These receptors all come from a man in his fifties with HIV.

The V gene is TRBV4-3, the J gene TRBJ1-2; 9 bases align to TRBD1. CDR3 size: 14 residues. Germline-derived CDR1 and CDR2 are LGHNA and YSLEER. The V and J ends lost 1 base and 5 bases, in that order; junction bases with no gene match: 2. As DNA, the CDR3 is TGCGCCAGCAGCCAAGTACAGGGGGCTTATGGCTACACCTTC. Translating gives CASSQVQGAYGYTF.

V gene TRBV6-5 combines with J gene TRBJ1-5; D uncertain. V shed 6 bases and J shed 3 bases, with 9 bases lying between them. The CDR3 extends over 13 amino acids. CDR1 is MNHEY and CDR2 is SVGAGI in the germline V gene. CDR3 DNA sequence: TGTGCCAGCAGACTGTTCCTCAATCAGCCCCAGCATTTT. Residues: CASRLFLNQPQHF.

The table lists this clone with a few counts. V and J are TRBV6-1 and TRBJ2-7, with 10 bases lining up with TRBD2. The CDR3 sequence is 16 residues long. The V gene end was trimmed by 4 bases and the J gene end by 2 bases; junction bases not matched to a gene: 8. Germline V gives CDR1 MNHNS, CDR2 SASEGT. CDR3 amino acids: CASSVTSGDGAYEQYF. DNA for the CDR3: TGTGCCAGCAGTGTAACTAGCGGGGATGGGGCCTACGAGCAGTACTTC.

This clone has only a few counts. V usage is TRBV5-5 and J usage is TRBJ1-4; D perhaps matches TRBD1 (6 bases). V shed 0 bases and J shed 8 bases, with 14 bases lying between them. The CDR3 loop spans 15 amino acids. Germline CDR1 is SGHKS and CDR2 is YYEKEE (reference sequence). CDR3 sequence (DNA): TGTGCCAGCAGCTTGGCCCCAGGGGTAGGGGAAAAACTGTTTTTT. It specifies CASSLAPGVGEKLFF.